This is a list of T cell receptor beta chains from one sample in a study of vaccination and CD4 T cells after COVID-19. TCRdb fed the PCR reads into MiXCR, producing one record per CDR3 protein. The data contain just under 20,000 distinct CDR3 sequences, roughly 63% of them seen just once; the ten biggest clones take up 1.1%. The material was CD4+ T cells from blood, obtained after SARS-CoV-2 vaccination. The receptors originated from a human donor who had recovered from COVID-19. CDR3s include the opening cysteine and the closing phenylalanine or tryptophan. Each record gives: J gene, clone size, V gene, D gene, CDR3 protein, CDR3 DNA. D genes are given only for firm matches. Expanded clones are given a class, and other clones once, few, many or no size at all.

TRBJ1-1,.,TRBV6-5,.,CASSYSRPGEAFF,TGTGCCAGCAGTTACTCCCGTCCAGGAGAAGCTTTCTTT
TRBJ2-1,.,TRBV12-3/TRBV12-4,.,CASSFIGGNEQFF,TGTGCCAGCAGTTTTATCGGGGGCAATGAGCAGTTCTTC
TRBJ2-2,.,TRBV5-1,.,CASSLVGSGTGELFF,TGCGCCAGCAGCTTGGTCGGGTCAGGGACCGGGGAGCTGTTTTTT
TRBJ1-5,.,TRBV6-2/TRBV6-3,.,CASSSSFYQPQHF,TGTGCCAGCAGCTCTTCCTTTTATCAGCCCCAGCATTTT
TRBJ2-7,.,TRBV24-1,TRBD2,CATSARTSGLYEQYF,TGTGCCACCAGTGCCCGGACTAGCGGCCTCTACGAGCAGTACTTC
TRBJ2-2,few,TRBV20-1,.,CSARGSGGGELFF,TGCAGTGCTAGGGGAAGTGGCGGCGGGGAGCTGTTTTTT
TRBJ2-3,.,TRBV20-1,TRBD2,CSARGSWTSGRTDTQYF,TGCAGTGCTAGAGGGTCGTGGACTAGCGGGCGCACAGATACGCAGTATTTT
TRBJ1-5,.,TRBV28,.,CASSLSRSNQPQHF,TGTGCCAGCAGTTTAAGCCGGAGCAATCAGCCCCAGCATTTT
TRBJ2-1,few,TRBV7-3,.,CASSLYLIGQPYNEQFF,TGTGCCAGCAGCTTATATCTCATTGGACAGCCCTACAATGAGCAGTTCTTC
TRBJ1-5,.,TRBV7-8,.,CASSLAGQVSQPQHF,TGTGCCAGCAGCTTAGCGGGGCAGGTGAGTCAGCCCCAGCATTTT
TRBJ2-7,.,TRBV20-1,TRBD2,CSAGTSGTYEQYF,TGCAGTGCTGGGACTAGCGGTACCTACGAGCAGTACTTC
TRBJ2-1,.,TRBV5-1,.,CASSLGVGQFF,TGCGCCAGCAGCTTGGGGGTAGGACAGTTCTTC
TRBJ2-7,.,TRBV19,TRBD2,CASSIGGLAVYEQYF,TGTGCCAGTAGTATTGGGGGACTAGCCGTTTACGAGCAGTACTTC
TRBJ2-5,.,TRBV20-1,.,CSASDKPGQETQYF,TGCAGTGCTAGTGACAAACCCGGCCAAGAGACCCAGTACTTC
TRBJ2-1,few,TRBV6-2/TRBV6-3,.,CASIPGSSYNEQFF,TGTGCCAGCATTCCCGGGAGCTCCTACAATGAGCAGTTCTTC
TRBJ1-1,.,TRBV29-1,TRBD1,CSGTGSGYAEAFF,TGCAGCGGGACAGGTTCGGGTTACGCTGAAGCTTTCTTT
TRBJ1-1,few,TRBV6-1,.,CASSPGTANTEAFF,TGTGCCAGCAGTCCCGGGACGGCGAACACTGAAGCTTTCTTT
TRBJ1-6,few,TRBV7-2,.,CASSLDSPLHF,TGTGCCAGCAGCTTAGACTCACCCCTCCACTTT
TRBJ2-1,.,TRBV24-1,.,CATRNPGEGNEQFF,TGTGCCACAAGGAACCCAGGGGAGGGCAATGAGCAGTTCTTC
TRBJ1-1,.,TRBV7-9,.,CASSLEGNTEAFF,TGTGCCAGCAGCTTAGAGGGGAACACTGAAGCTTTCTTT
TRBJ2-7,.,TRBV11-2,.,CASSLGLIVHEQYF,TGTGCCAGCAGCTTGGGGCTTATTGTACACGAGCAGTACTTC
TRBJ1-6,few,TRBV7-2,.,CASSHTRGGASSPLHF,TGTGCCAGCAGCCACACCCGTGGAGGGGCTAGTTCACCCCTCCACTTT
TRBJ2-6,.,TRBV7-2,TRBD1,CASSEQGAGANVLTF,TGTGCCAGCAGCGAACAGGGGGCTGGGGCCAACGTCCTGACTTTC
TRBJ2-5,few,TRBV7-8,TRBD2,CASSVTSGSWETQYF,TGTGCCAGCAGCGTGACTAGCGGGAGTTGGGAGACCCAGTACTTC
TRBJ1-5,few,TRBV19,.,CASSISERQPQHF,TGTGCCAGTAGTATTTCAGAACGTCAGCCCCAGCATTTT
TRBJ2-7,.,TRBV11-2,TRBD2,CASSLGTGGLAGGYEQYF,TGTGCCAGCAGCTTAGGGACAGGGGGACTAGCGGGAGGTTACGAGCAGTACTTC
TRBJ2-1,.,TRBV21-1,.,CASSRASEQFF,TGTGCCAGCAGCAGAGCCAGTGAGCAGTTCTTC
TRBJ2-1,.,TRBV24-1,TRBD1,CATSAPGQGDNEQFF,TGTGCCACCAGTGCTCCGGGACAGGGGGACAATGAGCAGTTCTTC
TRBJ2-5,few,TRBV10-3,.,CAISPEWETQYF,TGTGCCATCAGCCCGGAATGGGAGACCCAGTACTTC
TRBJ2-3,.,TRBV7-3,TRBD2,CASSLGSGRRSDTQYF,TGTGCCAGCAGCTTGGGTAGCGGGAGACGTTCCGATACGCAGTATTTT
TRBJ2-7,few,TRBV20-1,TRBD2,CSAWETSGGEQYF,TGCAGTGCCTGGGAGACTAGCGGAGGGGAGCAGTACTTC
TRBJ1-1,once,TRBV12-3/TRBV12-4,TRBD1,CASSPTRGRDTEAFF,TGTGCCAGCAGTCCGACCAGGGGGCGGGACACTGAAGCTTTCTTT
TRBJ1-4,.,TRBV11-2,.,CASSLARQGGEKLFF,TGTGCCAGCAGCTTAGCGCGCCAGGGTGGTGAAAAACTGTTTTTT
TRBJ2-3,.,TRBV7-9,.,CASSLGLGSADTQYF,TGTGCCAGCAGCTTAGGTCTGGGGTCCGCAGATACGCAGTATTTT
TRBJ2-7,.,TRBV20-1,.,CSASYLRGGYEQYF,TGCAGTGCAAGTTACTTAAGGGGTGGCTACGAGCAGTACTTC
TRBJ2-3,.,TRBV7-9,TRBD1,CASSFDRADTQYF,TGTGCCAGCAGCTTCGACAGGGCAGATACGCAGTATTTT
TRBJ2-3,few,TRBV20-1,TRBD2,CSASRTSGNTDTQYF,TGCAGTGCTTCTCGGACTAGCGGAAACACAGATACGCAGTATTTT
TRBJ2-1,.,TRBV7-8,TRBD2,CASSLGTSGSLYNEQFF,TGTGCCAGCAGCTTGGGGACTAGCGGGAGCCTCTACAATGAGCAGTTCTTC
TRBJ1-1,.,TRBV2,.,CASSGRGANEAFF,TGTGCCAGCAGTGGGCGGGGGGCCAATGAAGCTTTCTTT
TRBJ2-1,.,TRBV2,TRBD2,CASSGSSGSNEQFF,TGTGCCAGCAGTGGAAGTAGCGGGAGCAATGAGCAGTTCTTC
TRBJ1-3,once,TRBV20-1,TRBD1,CSKPSGTESSGNTIYF,TGCAGTAAACCTTCAGGGACAGAGAGCTCTGGAAACACCATATATTTT
TRBJ2-1,.,TRBV10-3,.,CAISESVGNYNEQFF,TGTGCCATCAGTGAGTCGGTCGGGAACTACAATGAGCAGTTCTTC
TRBJ2-1,once,TRBV2,.,CATTSRGPTGNEQFF,TGTGCCACCACGTCCAGGGGCCCCACGGGCAATGAGCAGTTCTTC
TRBJ1-1,.,TRBV20-1,TRBD1,CSAPPGTGMNTEAFF,TGCAGTGCGCCGCCCGGGACAGGGATGAACACTGAAGCTTTCTTT
TRBJ2-7,.,TRBV15,TRBD1,CATSRDYRGLHF,TGTGCCACCAGCAGAGACTACAGGGGCCTCCACTTC
TRBJ2-5,.,TRBV20-1,TRBD2,CSAPAKPSGVPETQYF,TGCAGTGCCCCAGCCAAACCTAGCGGAGTTCCAGAGACCCAGTACTTC
TRBJ2-5,.,TRBV20-1,.,CSAEHIQETQYF,TGCAGTGCTGAACACATCCAAGAGACCCAGTACTTC
TRBJ2-7,.,TRBV7-2,.,CASRKGQGNSYEQYF,TGTGCCAGCAGGAAAGGGCAGGGCAACTCCTACGAGCAGTACTTC
TRBJ2-3,.,TRBV10-3,.,CATQTATDTQYF,TGTGCCACCCAGACGGCCACAGATACGCAGTATTTT
TRBJ2-7,.,TRBV2,.,CASSGLVKAYEQYF,TGTGCCAGCAGTGGACTAGTAAAAGCCTACGAGCAGTACTTC
TRBJ2-5,once,TRBV18,TRBD2,CASSRLAGGQETQYF,TGTGCCAGCTCACGGCTAGCGGGAGGCCAAGAGACCCAGTACTTC
TRBJ2-5,.,TRBV20-1,.,CSASRAQETQYF,TGCAGTGCTAGTCGGGCCCAAGAGACCCAGTACTTC
TRBJ2-7,.,TRBV19,TRBD2,CASRLAGSYEQYF,TGTGCCAGTAGGCTAGCGGGATCCTACGAGCAGTACTTC
TRBJ2-2,few,TRBV2,.,CASSNTGPGELFF,TGTGCCAGCAGCAACACAGGCCCCGGGGAGCTGTTTTTT
TRBJ2-5,.,TRBV7-2,TRBD1,CASSLLGQGQETQYF,TGTGCCAGCAGCTTACTGGGACAGGGGCAAGAGACCCAGTACTTC
TRBJ1-5,.,TRBV28,TRBD1,CASTLVGQGSSQPQHF,TGTGCCAGTACCCTCGTCGGACAGGGGAGCAGTCAGCCCCAGCATTTT
TRBJ2-3,.,TRBV11-2,TRBD2,CASRPKGTSGRDTQYF,TGTGCCAGCAGGCCGAAGGGGACTAGCGGGAGAGATACGCAGTATTTT
TRBJ2-7,.,TRBV6-5,TRBD1,CASSYDRDYEQYF,TGTGCCAGCAGTTACGACAGGGACTACGAGCAGTACTTC